The 6 T cell receptor beta chains in this list originate from one sample, sequenced in a study of beta chain features in type 1 diabetes. Expressed TCRB transcripts were sequenced after all isolated RNA was converted to cDNA. Only in-frame clones appear in the TCRdb table, and some are missing; sequencing was by immunoSEQ multiplex PCR. This repertoire shows 150,000 to 200,000 clones, about 9.8% found once; its top ten account for under 2.5%. The sequencing input was central memory CD4+ T cells from blood. The receptors come from a woman aged 18-29 years in good health.

The CDR3 spells CSVGAEQGAIFF. The CDR3 DNA sequence: TGCAGCGTTGGGGCAGAACAGGGGGCAATTTTCTTT. V and J are TRBV29-1 and TRBJ1-1, with 9 bases fitting TRBD1. This CDR3 has 12 amino acids. The trim removed 4 bases at V and 13 bases at J, leaving 10 bases unmatched. The V gene's germline CDR1 is SQVTM and CDR2 ANQGSEA.

This clone was detected only a few times. This sequence joins TRBV7-2 and TRBJ2-7; TRBD1 might be the D (6 bases). Germline values: CDR1 SGHTA, CDR2 FQGNSA. The CDR3 is made up of 14 amino acids. The V end was cut by 5 bases, the J end by 3 bases, with 14 bases between. The CDR3 reads CASSLLQGNYEQYF. The CDR3 coding sequence is TGTGCCAGCAGCCTGTTACAGGGTAACTACGAGCAGTACTTC.

This clone was observed a few times. This chain links TRBV5-4 with TRBJ2-1; 8 positions match TRBD2. Germline-derived CDR1 and CDR2 are SGHNT and YYREEE (reference sequence). Losses at the gene ends were 5 bases for V and 8 bases for J; bases not matched to a gene: 9. The CDR3 loop spans 14 amino acids. Here the CDR3 DNA reads TGTGCCAGCAGTTACACCGGGACTAGGTATGAGCAGTTCTTC. Translated, it gives CASSYTGTRYEQFF. The full variable domain, with the rest looked up from reference TRBV5-4 and TRBJ2-1, is ETGVTQSPTHLIKTRGQQVTLRCSSQSGHNTVSWYQQALGQGPQFIFQYYREEENGRGNFPPRFSGLQFPNYSSELNVNALELDDSALYLCASSYTGTRYEQFFGPGTRLTVL.

The chain uses TRBV2 and TRBJ2-3, with 8 bases that match TRBD2. This CDR3 comprises 12 residues. Unmatched junction bases numbered 4, after V lost 6 bases and J lost 8 bases. Germline-derived CDR1 and CDR2 are SNHLY and FYNNEI. CDR3 sequence: CASSSGGATQYF. DNA for the CDR3: TGTGCCAGCAGCTCCGGGGGGGCTACGCAGTATTTT. The entire variable domain, with the rest obtained from reference TRBV2 and TRBJ2-3, is as follows: EPEVTQTPSHQVTQMGQEVILRCVPISNHLYFYWYRQILGQKVEFLVSFYNNEISEKSEIFDDQFSVERPDGSNFTLKIRSTKLEDSAMYFCASSSGGATQYFGPGTRLTVL.

The rearrangement joins TRBV5-1 to TRBJ2-3, with TRBD2 matching over 12 bases. CDR3 size: 16 residues. The junction had 6 bases not matched to a gene; V was cut back by 3 bases and J by 4 bases. Germline assignment: CDR1 SGHRS and CDR2 YFSETQ. The DNA for the CDR3 is TGCGCCAGCAGCTCCGGACTAGCGGGGCCCTCAGATACGCAGTATTTT. Translating gives CASSSGLAGPSDTQYF.

This clone has just a few counts. This sequence joins TRBV5-4 and TRBJ2-7; no definite D call. Trimming pared 1 base from V and 6 bases from J, leaving 5 bases between. Germline-derived CDR1 and CDR2 are SGHNT and YYREEE (reference sequence). The CDR3 has 11 amino acids. The DNA of the CDR3 is TGTGCCAGCAGCTTGCTAACCGAGCAGTACTTC. Its translation is CASSLLTEQYF.